What follows are 17 T cell receptor beta chains derived from one specimen sequenced in a study of T cells in Graves' hyperthyroidism and ophthalmopathy. TCR beta CDR3 sequences were amplified from RNA transcripts. The HTBI primer set drove a first-round RT-PCR of the TCR CDR3. TCRdb reprocessed the multiplex PCR reads with MiXCR, giving one entry per CDR3 protein. The table lists hundreds of thousands of distinct CDR3 sequences, almost 25% of them singletons. Material for sequencing was blood. These receptors all come from a woman between 40 and 50 years old with Graves' ophthalmopathy.

This clonotype came up many times. This chain joins TRBV27 and TRBJ1-5, with D possibly matching TRBD1 (6 bases). Germline loops: CDR1 MNHEY, CDR2 SMNVEV (reference sequence). Trimming left V 5 bases short and J 6 bases short, with 14 bases between. There are 14 residues in the CDR3. The CDR3 here is CASSPQGPGQPQHF. The CDR3 region has the DNA TGTGCCAGCAGTCCACAGGGTCCAGGTCAGCCCCAGCATTTT.

This clonotype was found many times. The gene calls are TRBV28 and TRBJ2-7; D gene uncertain. There are 12 residues in the CDR3. CDR1 and CDR2 (germline): MDHEN, SYDVKM. The V end was cut by 4 bases, the J end by 6 bases, with 10 bases between. The CDR3 region is CASSSDLPEQYF. The CDR3 coding sequence is TGTGCCAGCAGTTCGGATCTGCCCGAGCAGTACTTC.

This clonotype was seen at least ten times. The gene calls are TRBV12-3 or TRBV12-4 and TRBJ1-5; D gene uncertain. This CDR3 is 13 amino acids long. V dropped 3 bases and J dropped 3 bases, with 6 bases sitting between them. The CDR3: CASSLSVNQPQHF. CDR3 bases: TGTGCCAGCAGTTTGAGCGTCAATCAGCCCCAGCATTTT.

This clonotype showed up many times. This chain joins TRBV2 and TRBJ2-7; 7 nucleotides agree with TRBD2. Per the germline V gene, CDR1 is SNHLY and CDR2 is FYNNEI. The CDR3 runs to 15 residues. Trimming cost V 1 base and J 4 bases; bases outside gene matches: 7. The CDR3 nucleotides are TGTGCCAGCAGTGAAGGGGTTCTAGCGGTTTACGAGCAGTACTTC. As protein: CASSEGVLAVYEQYF.

This clonotype occurred many times. The rearrangement joins TRBV28 to TRBJ2-5, with 16 bases identical to TRBD2. From germline, CDR1 is MDHEN and CDR2 SYDVKM. This CDR3 comprises 16 residues. J gave up 5 bases and V 2 bases, and 2 bases lay outside the gene matches. CDR3 amino acids: CASSLRGLAGGETQYF. Written as DNA, the CDR3 is TGTGCCAGCAGTTTACGGGGACTAGCGGGAGGGGAGACCCAGTACTTC.

The chain joins TRBV28 to TRBJ1-2; no reliable D call. Trimming took 5 bases from V and 5 from J, leaving 15 bases between them. CDR1 is MDHEN, CDR2 SYDVKM, per germline. This CDR3 is 14 amino acids long. The CDR3 loop reads CASSPPTAQYGYTF. The DNA of the CDR3 is TGTGCCAGCAGTCCCCCGACCGCTCAGTATGGCTACACCTTC.

The table lists this clonotype with many counts. The J gene is TRBJ1-2, the V gene TRBV12-3 or TRBV12-4; D gene uncertain. The CDR3 spans 12 residues. The V and J ends lost 8 bases and 4 bases respectively, with 11 bases between them. The CDR3 DNA sequence: TGTGCCAGCGGAAGGCAGGTCTATGGCTACACCTTC. Translated, it gives CASGRQVYGYTF.

This clonotype was counted ten times or more. The chain has TRBV15 and TRBJ1-3, with 7 nucleotides matching TRBD1. Germline-derived CDR1 and CDR2 are LNHNV and YYDKDF (reference sequence). After removal of 3 bases from V and 3 bases from J, the junction contained 8 bases not matched to a gene. The CDR3 loop spans 16 amino acids. The CDR3 sequence: CATSRNPRGDGNTIYF. CDR3 coding DNA: TGTGCCACCAGCAGGAATCCCAGGGGGGATGGAAACACCATATATTTT.

This clonotype was recorded at least ten times. The chain links TRBV12-3 or TRBV12-4 to TRBJ2-3; 7 bases are a match to TRBD2. This CDR3 is built from 15 residues. The V and J ends lost 8 bases and 1 base, in that order; junction bases with no gene match: 9. CDR3 bases: TGTGCCAGCGAAGGAGCGGGGAGAGGCACAGATACGCAGTATTTT. Translation gives CASEGAGRGTDTQYF.

This clonotype was seen at least ten times. The rearrangement links TRBV2 to TRBJ2-7; D may match TRBD1 or TRBD2 (5 bases each). V lost 0 bases, J lost 3 bases, and 18 bases lay in between. The CDR3 is 17 amino acids. Germline loops: CDR1 SNHLY, CDR2 FYNNEI. CDR3 nucleotides: TGTGCCAGCAGTGAAGCGGGGGTCGGGGTCCTCCTCTACGAGCAGTACTTC. Residues: CASSEAGVGVLLYEQYF.

The rearrangement links TRBV7-9 to TRBJ2-2, with D perhaps given as TRBD1 or TRBD2 (5 bases each). Trimming shortened V by 4 bases and J by 9 bases, and 12 bases separated the two germline ends. The CDR3 is made up of 13 amino acids. Germline V gives CDR1 SEHNR, CDR2 FQNEAQ (reference sequence). CDR3 loop: CASSSFRGRELFF. As DNA, the CDR3 is TGTGCCAGCAGCTCCTTTCGGGGCAGGGAGCTGTTTTTT. The full variable domain, completed using reference TRBV7-9 and TRBJ2-2, is DTGVSQNPRHKITKRGQNVTFRCDPISEHNRLYWYRQTLGQGPEFLTYFQNEAQLEKSRLLSDRFSAERPKGSFSTLEIQRTEQGDSAMYLCASSSFRGRELFFGEGSRLTVL.

V gene TRBV5-1 combines with J gene TRBJ2-7; TRBD1 matches 9 bases. Germline values: CDR1 SGHRS, CDR2 YFSETQ. This CDR3 spans 15 amino acids. With 4 bases clipped from V and 7 bases from J, the junction kept 12 bases outside the gene matches. The CDR3 nucleotides are TGCGCCAGCAGCCCTGTGACAGGGGGTGAGGGAGAGCAGTACTTC. Its translation is CASSPVTGGEGEQYF. Based on the CDR3 plus reference TRBV5-1 and TRBJ2-7, the full variable domain is KAGVTQTPRYLIKTRGQQVTLSCSPISGHRSVSWYQQTPGQGLQFLFEYFSETQRNKGNFPGRFSGRQFSNSRSEMNVSTLELGDSALYLCASSPVTGGEGEQYFGPGTRLTVT.

The chain combines TRBV11-2 with TRBJ2-7; 12 bases fit TRBD2. This CDR3 region has 15 residues. V gave up 3 bases and J gave up 5 bases; unmatched junction bases: 5. Germline V gives CDR1 SGHAT, CDR2 FQNNGV. This CDR3 reads CASSLPSGRANEQYF. The CDR3 DNA sequence: TGTGCCAGCAGCTTGCCTAGCGGGAGGGCGAACGAGCAGTACTTC.

This chain links TRBV7-2 with TRBJ2-5; D is tentatively TRBD1 or TRBD2 (5 bases each). CDR1 SGHTA and CDR2 FQGNSA come from the germline V gene. V was shortened by 5 bases and J by 1 base, with 11 bases between the two germline ends. This CDR3 has 14 amino acids. CDR3 DNA sequence: TGTGCCAGCAGCGAAGAGAGGGGCCAAGAGACCCAGTACTTC. Protein: CASSEERGQETQYF. The variable domain in full, with the rest retrieved from reference TRBV7-2 and TRBJ2-5, is GAGVSQSPSNKVTEKGKDVELRCDPISGHTALYWYRQSLGQGLEFLIYFQGNSAPDKSGLPSDRFSAERTGGSVSTLTIQRTQQEDSAVYLCASSEERGQETQYFGPGTRLLVL.

This clonotype was recorded many times. J is TRBJ1-1 and V is TRBV30, with D uncertain. Trimming shortened V by 0 bases and J by 3 bases, and 8 bases separated the two germline ends. This CDR3 is 13 amino acids long. Germline V lookup: CDR1 GTSNPN, CDR2 SVGIG (reference sequence). The DNA for the CDR3 is TGTGCCTGGAGTGTTGGCACGTACACTGAAGCTTTCTTT. Residues: CAWSVGTYTEAFF.

In its sample, this clonotype was seen many times. The V and J genes are TRBV6-5 and TRBJ1-5; D is uncertain. CDR3 length equals 15 residues. V was clipped by 2 bases and J by 0 bases, with 8 bases between them. Germline V CDR1 and CDR2: MNHEY, SVGAGI. Here the CDR3 reads CASSYRMSSNQPQHF. The CDR3 nucleotides read TGTGCCAGCAGTTACAGAATGAGTAGCAATCAGCCCCAGCATTTT.

There are many counts of this clonotype. The rearrangement uses TRBV5-1 and TRBJ2-2; 14 bases line up with TRBD2. Per germline, CDR1 SGHRS and CDR2 YFSETQ. This CDR3 contains 21 residues. The trim removed 0 bases at V and 3 bases at J, leaving 13 bases unmatched. CDR3 coding DNA: TGCGCCAGCAGCTTGGAACGCCCGGGACTAGCGGGAGAAGGGGACACCGGGGAGCTGTTTTTT. Protein: CASSLERPGLAGEGDTGELFF.